This record covers a single T cell receptor (beta chain). Its antigen is not yet known. It has no much larger one-base neighbor in the sample; base qualities were not kept. Library preparation employed PCR. The instrument was an Illumina HiSeq 2500. To normalize quantification of the TCRbeta repertoire, the TCR libraries were built with molecular barcoding that relied on unique molecular identifiers. Starting from the raw public reads, TCRdb applied fastp trimming at Q25, assembled clones with MiXCR and retained in-frame beta chains. Under each unique CDR3 protein, matching rows form one entry showing the most common genes and DNA. The sample table records hundreds of thousands of distinct CDR3 sequences; around 17% of these occur just once. The ten largest clones add up to about 4.6% of the sample. This sample was taken from a study of T-cell reconstitution after alpha-beta-depleted transplantation in children (dated by TCRdb to 2016 to 2017). Background on the whole study: The study quantitatively tracked T-cell immune reconstitution after TCRalphabeta/CD19-depleted allogeneic hematopoietic cell transplantation in children using TCR repertoire profiling.

Per the germline V gene, MNHEY is the CDR1 and SVGEGT is the CDR2. V lost 6 bases and J lost 2 bases, and the count of bases not matched to a germline gene is 15. Inclusive of the bounding cysteine and phenylalanine, the CDR3 is 19 residues long. Only the CDR3 portion is preserved as DNA: 57 bases, with reading frame beginning at the first base. Explained via the paper, the treatment or condition label denotes: allogeneic hematopoietic cell transplantation with graft depleted of TCRalphabeta T cells and CD19 B cells. The children who served as transplant recipients had been given grafts of TCRalphabeta/CD19-depleted allogeneic hematopoietic cells. Summary of the overall study and its limitations: Hyperexpanded clone frequencies declined over subsequent months; after one year, T-cell counts and TCRbeta diversity were mostly attributed to newly produced T cells. In some patients, high TCRbeta diversity at day 60 was attributed to recipient T cells and intrathymic progenitors that had survived conditioning. The apparently early recovery of alphabetaT-cell counts about two months after transplant reportedly depended on only several hundred rapidly expanded clones that came from non-depleted graft cells.

The chain is assembled from TRBV6-2 or TRBV6-3 and TRBJ2-6; the junction holds 8 bases that match TRBD1. This specimen was PBMCs, mostly from graft donor cells, taken 360 days after TCRalphabeta/CD19-depleted stem cell transplant. This TCR came from a male patient under 18 who had a stem cell transplant for acute lymphoblastic leukemia, so the T cells may come from the graft donor. The DNA reads as follows: TGTGCCAGCAGCAGCGTACCGGACAGGGACTTACCTGGGGCCAACGTCCTGACTTTC. Its product reads: CASSSVPDRDLPGANVLTF.